A single sample is the source of the 19 T cell receptor beta chains below, sequenced in a study of Ad26.COV2.S vaccination and SARS-CoV-2 variants. Treatment: some 20 received Ad26.COV2.S at low or high dose, single or two shots; about 5 received placebo; per-sample allocation not given. The samples were gathered on day 63 after the first injection of vaccine or placebo. The data were produced by immunoSEQ multiplex PCR, yet TCRdb's version contains in-frame clones alone and is incomplete. The sample has about 680,000 clones, roughly 90% seen once. Sequences were derived from peripheral blood, sampled in a trial of Ad26.COV2.S vaccine versus placebo. The origin of the receptors is a person aged 18-65 years who received the Ad26.COV2.S COVID-19 vaccine or a placebo.

The chain recombines TRBV5-1 with TRBJ2-1; possibly TRBD2 for D (7 bases). CDR1 and CDR2 (germline): SGHRS, YFSETQ. The germline V and J ends were trimmed by 4 bases and 7 bases, with 18 bases remaining between them. The CDR3 length is 15 residues. The CDR3 region is CASSPLAGAINEQFF. CDR3 nucleotide sequence: TGCGCCAGCAGCCCTTTGGCGGGGGCCATTAATGAGCAGTTCTTC.

The J gene is TRBJ1-1, the V gene TRBV29-1; tentatively, D is TRBD1 (5 bases). The germline CDR1 and CDR2 sequences are SQVTM and ANQGSEA. This CDR3 is 12 amino acids long. V lost 6 bases to trimming and J lost 4 bases, with 12 bases between them. The CDR3 sequence: CSVGAEGTEAFF. CDR3 bases: TGCAGCGTCGGGGCCGAGGGCACTGAAGCTTTCTTT.

This rearrangement joins TRBV10-2 to TRBJ2-5; 7 bases are shared with TRBD2. Unmatched junction bases numbered 1, after V lost 0 bases and J lost 0 bases. From germline, CDR1 is WSHSY and CDR2 SAAADI. This CDR3 has 15 amino acids. CDR3 loop: CASSESGRDQETQYF. CDR3 DNA sequence: TGCGCCAGCAGTGAGTCGGGGAGGGACCAAGAGACCCAGTACTTC.

The chain combines TRBV7-8 with TRBJ2-7; possibly TRBD2 for D (6 bases). The CDR3 totals 14 residues. Trimming took 6 bases from V and 2 from J, leaving 14 bases between them. Germline CDR1 and CDR2: SGHVS and FQNEAQ. The CDR3 protein is CASSTRGFTYEQYF. CDR3 coding DNA: TGTGCCAGCAGTACCCGGGGGTTCACCTACGAGCAGTACTTC.

The V gene is TRBV29-1, the J gene TRBJ2-2; no firm D call. CDR3 length: 12 amino acids. Per germline, CDR1 SQVTM and CDR2 ANQGSEA. Here the CDR3 reads CSAQPNTGELFF. CDR3 in DNA: TGCAGTGCCCAACCGAACACCGGGGAGCTGTTTTTT.

The J gene is TRBJ1-2, the V gene TRBV5-6, with 9 nucleotides matching TRBD1. J gave up 5 bases and V 2 bases, and 4 bases lay outside the gene matches. Per the germline V gene, CDR1 is SGHDT and CDR2 is YYEEEE. This CDR3 spans 14 amino acids. The CDR3 loop reads CASSLQGARYGYTF. CDR3 nucleotide sequence: TGTGCCAGCAGCTTACAGGGGGCGCGATATGGCTACACCTTC.

This clone was seen once. One end of the junction fails to match germline, which may point to a read error. This sequence joins TRBV7-7 and TRBJ2-5; D is possibly TRBD1 (5 bases). CDR3 size: 13 residues. Germline CDR1 is SSHAT and CDR2 is FNYEAQ (reference sequence). The CDR3 sequence is CASSSQGQETQYF. The DNA of the CDR3 is TGTGCTAGCAGTTCCCAGGGACAAGAGACCCAGTACTTC.

Here the CDR3 reads CASSPRDRVNSPLHF. Written as DNA, the CDR3 is TGTGCCAGCAGTCCCCGGGACAGGGTTAATTCACCCCTCCACTTT. The V and J genes are TRBV27 and TRBJ1-6; 9 bases agree with TRBD1. There are 15 residues in the CDR3. Germline lookup yields CDR1 MNHEY and CDR2 SMNVEV (reference sequence). J was trimmed by 6 bases and V by 5 bases; bases with no gene match: 5.

This chain links TRBV30 with TRBJ2-5, with D possibly being TRBD1 or TRBD2 (5 bases each). The V end was cut by 2 bases, the J end by 5 bases, with 15 bases between. This CDR3 is built from 14 residues. Germline V gene data show CDR1 as GTSNPN and CDR2 as SVGIG (reference sequence). The CDR3 DNA sequence: TGTGCCTGGAGTAGAGGGGAAAGAATTGAGACCCAGTACTTC. Translation gives CAWSRGERIETQYF.

This chain joins TRBV10-3 and TRBJ2-3; 8 nucleotides agree with TRBD2. The CDR3 loop spans 14 amino acids. V lost 2 bases and J lost 5; bases outside the gene matches: 3. Germline loops: CDR1 ENHRY, CDR2 SYGVKD. The CDR3 coding sequence is TGTGCCATCAGTGAGGAGCGGGAGTTAGATACGCAGTATTTT. This encodes CAISEERELDTQYF.

The V gene is TRBV30, the J gene TRBJ2-1; 7 nucleotides align to TRBD2. The germline V gene has CDR1 GTSNPN and CDR2 SVGIG (reference sequence). This CDR3 has 16 amino acids. V lost 2 bases to trimming and J lost 9 bases; unmatched junction nucleotides: 16. CDR3 region: CAWSPLASGALGEQFF. The CDR3 DNA reads TGTGCCTGGAGTCCCCTGGCGAGCGGGGCCTTGGGTGAGCAGTTCTTC.

The chain is built from TRBV5-1 and TRBJ1-1; TRBD1 matches 11 bases. Trimming cost V 5 bases and J 4 bases; bases outside gene matches: 13. Germline V gene data show CDR1 as SGHRS and CDR2 as YFSETQ. The CDR3 length is 17 residues. The CDR3 DNA follows: TGCGCCAGCAGTCACTGGACAGGGGGCGTTGGAAGCACTGAAGCTTTCTTT. As protein: CASSHWTGGVGSTEAFF.

This clone was seen a few times. The rearrangement links TRBV7-2 to TRBJ2-3, with 9 bases lining up with TRBD2. Trimming at V came to 5 bases and at J to 6 bases, leaving 6 bases not matched to a gene. Per germline, CDR1 SGHTA and CDR2 FQGNSA. This CDR3 has 14 residues. The CDR3 sequence: CASSKGLAGDTQYF. The CDR3 DNA is TGTGCCAGCAGCAAAGGGCTAGCGGGGGATACGCAGTATTTT.

The chain has TRBV10-1 and TRBJ2-1; 11 bases agree with TRBD2. Germline values: CDR1 WNHNN, CDR2 SYGVQD (reference sequence). The V gene end was trimmed by 4 bases and the J gene end by 7 bases; junction bases not matched to a gene: 0. The CDR3 sequence is 13 residues long. DNA of the CDR3: TGCGCCAGCAGTGCTAGCGGGGGGAATGAGCAGTTCTTC. Its translation: CASSASGGNEQFF.

The chain uses TRBV9 and TRBJ2-1, with D unresolved. V shed 4 bases and J shed 6 bases, with 14 bases lying between them. In germline, CDR1 is SGDLS, CDR2 YYNGEE. The CDR3 runs to 14 residues. CDR3 sequence (DNA): TGTGCCAGCAGCTCTTCCCGCCTGGCCAATGAGCAGTTCTTC. This sequence encodes CASSSSRLANEQFF.

The genes are TRBV7-2 and TRBJ1-6, with unresolved D. Germline V lookup: CDR1 SGHTA, CDR2 FQGNSA. V was cut by 2 bases and J by 10 bases, with 21 bases left in between. The CDR3 has 17 amino acids. The DNA of the CDR3 is TGTGCCAGCAGCTTAAACAGTCCTCGAAATGGAGGATCACCCCTCCACTTT. Amino acid sequence: CASSLNSPRNGGSPLHF.

This rearrangement joins TRBV29-1 to TRBJ1-3; D perhaps matches TRBD1 (6 bases). Per the germline V gene, CDR1 is SQVTM and CDR2 is ANQGSEA. CDR3 length equals 14 residues. The germline V and J ends were trimmed by 1 base and 0 bases, with 7 bases remaining between them. DNA of the CDR3: TGCAGCGTTGAAGGGACAGACTCTGGAAACACCATATATTTT. Protein product: CSVEGTDSGNTIYF.

This chain links TRBV3-1 (or the pseudogene TRBV3-2) with TRBJ1-4, with D uncertain. The V gene's germline CDR1 is LGHDT and CDR2 YNNKEL (reference sequence). The CDR3 is 16 residues long. V dropped 4 bases and J dropped 7 bases, with 19 bases sitting between them. CDR3 sequence: CASSPSPGGRSEKLFF. CDR3 nucleotide sequence: TGTGCCAGCAGCCCATCCCCGGGAGGGCGGAGTGAAAAACTGTTTTTT.

This clone was picked up one time. The J gene is TRBJ2-5, the V gene TRBV18, with unresolved D. Trimming cost V 3 bases and J 3 bases, with 8 bases left between them. CDR3 length: 13 amino acids. Germline values: CDR1 KGHSH, CDR2 LQKENI. The CDR3 protein is CASSPRTKETQYF. The CDR3 DNA is TGTGCCAGCTCACCGCGAACCAAAGAGACCCAGTACTTC.